The text below deals with one T cell receptor beta chain. No antigen is known for it. Sequencing relied on immunoSEQ assay v3.0, run at survey level. Using immunoSEQ multiplex PCR, the repertoire was profiled, and TCRdb retains in-frame clones only, with some absent. The sample lists approximately 20,000 clones; less than 80% were seen once. V was trimmed by 6 bases and J by 3 bases, leaving 14 bases between them. Germline CDR1 and CDR2: SGHVS and FQNEAQ. The CDR3 is 14 amino acids. This sample was taken from a study of long-term antiretroviral therapy in people with HIV. General study results and limits: Clonotypes expanded prior to ART showed repertoire dominance at all sampled time points. Viral resistance, ART adherence and therapy changes all lacked available data.

Sequenced material: unsorted PBMCs, taken 4.1 years after starting antiretroviral therapy. The source is a middle-aged woman with HIV. This chain uses TRBV7-8 with TRBJ1-1, with D tentatively TRBD1 (5 bases). CDR3 sequence reads: CASRLDSSYTEAFF. In DNA form, the CDR3 reads TGTGCCAGCAGGCTAGACAGTAGCTACACTGAAGCTTTCTTT. The complete variable domain, with remaining parts taken from reference TRBV7-8 and TRBJ1-1, reads GAGVSQSPRYKVAKRGQDVALRCDPISGHVSLFWYQQALGQGPEFLTYFQNEAQLDKSGLPSDRFFAERPEGSVSTLKIQRTQQEDSAVYLCASRLDSSYTEAFFGQGTRLTVV.